Sequencing of this T cell receptor beta chain was carried out in a study of response to subunit inactivated influenza vaccine (dated by TCRdb to 2017 to 2018). For the study in its entirety: Deep quantitative profiling of the T cell receptor repertoire was used in the study to follow responses to a trivalent subunit inactivated influenza vaccine. Study-level results and caveats: It was suggested by the authors that each seasonal influenza vaccination may recruit only a limited number of new T cells.

Library generation was performed with RT-PCR. The sequencer was an Illumina HiSeq 2500. TCRdb handled the public reads itself, with Q25 trimming in fastp and clone calling in MiXCR, and kept productive beta chains. Entries are consolidated by CDR3 protein sequence, retaining the most common genes and DNA. For this sample there are hundreds of thousands of distinct CDR3 sequences; 15% to 19% appear just once. Jointly, the top ten make up approximately 10% of the sample. Between the V and J ends, shortened by 0 bases and 5 bases respectively, the junction contains 6 bases. From its cysteine to its phenylalanine, the CDR3 spans 13 amino acids. The CDR3 DNA has 39 bases and is translated from base 1. The CDR1 and CDR2 encoded by the germline V gene are SGHRS and YFSETQ. This clonotype was recorded many times. What this receptor recognizes is not known. Base qualities were left out, and no much larger clone turns up one base away.

The chain employs TRBV5-1 and TRBJ2-1; there is no confident call for the D gene. Sequenced here: PBMCs from blood, sampled 11 to 12 days after vaccination. The TCR was taken from a man aged 50 to 59 who received an inactivated influenza vaccine. Donor details come from another sample of the same person, matched by shared clones. The encoded CDR3 is CASSLVPDNEQFF. The DNA sequence follows: TGCGCCAGCAGCTTGGTCCCTGACAATGAGCAGTTCTTC.